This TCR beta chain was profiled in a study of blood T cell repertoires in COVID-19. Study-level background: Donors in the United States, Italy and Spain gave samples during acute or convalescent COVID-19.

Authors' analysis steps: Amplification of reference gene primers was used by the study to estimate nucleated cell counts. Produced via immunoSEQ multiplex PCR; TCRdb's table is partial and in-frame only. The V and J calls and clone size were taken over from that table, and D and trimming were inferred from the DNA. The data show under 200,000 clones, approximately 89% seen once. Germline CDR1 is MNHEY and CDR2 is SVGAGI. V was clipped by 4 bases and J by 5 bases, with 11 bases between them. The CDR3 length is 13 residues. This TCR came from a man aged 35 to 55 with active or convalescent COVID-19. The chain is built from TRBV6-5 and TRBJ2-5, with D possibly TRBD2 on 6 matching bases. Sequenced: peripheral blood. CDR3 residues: CASSFGEAETQYF. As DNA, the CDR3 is TGTGCCAGCAGTTTCGGGGAGGCGGAGACCCAGTACTTC.